This entry concerns a single T cell receptor beta chain. Original handling: Reference gene primer amplification gave nucleated cell count estimates. The assay was immunoSEQ multiplex PCR, and TCRdb's table has in-frame clones only and misses some. That table supplies the V and J calls and clone size; D and trimming were determined from the DNA. The table lists 110,000 to 150,000 clones, over 80% of them singletons. CDR3 length: 16 residues. Germline assignment: CDR1 DFQATT and CDR2 SNEGSKA (reference sequence). Trimming removed 3 bases from V and 0 bases from J; junction bases left unmatched: 7. The data are from a study of blood T cell repertoires in COVID-19. Study-level information: Specimens from acute and convalescent COVID-19 originated in the United States, Italy and Spain. Sources were T cells, B-cell-depleted T cells, or PBMCs; the material itself was cDNA or gDNA.

Sequenced input: peripheral blood. This TCR was sampled from a woman of 80 years or more with acute or convalescent COVID-19. V gene TRBV20-1 combines with J gene TRBJ2-1; 8 nucleotides line up with TRBD2. This CDR3 is CSASTAGGSSYNEQFF. Written as DNA, the CDR3 is TGCAGTGCTAGTACGGCGGGGGGATCCTCCTACAATGAGCAGTTCTTC.